This TCR delta chain was documented in a study of Vγ9Vδ2 T cells in congenital toxoplasmosis (dated by TCRdb to the early 2020s). Study-wide context: IgG, IgM and IgA serology, Western blot and an in-house interferon-gamma release assay were used to diagnose congenital toxoplasmosis. This study compared the CDR3 repertoires of the gamma and delta chains in sorted blood gammadelta T cells from congenitally T. gondii-infected infants versus uninfected infants. Repertoires were sequenced from infants at 2 months after birth and at 1 year of age. At 2 months, TCR sequencing included 5 infected and fewer than 11 uninfected infants, while at 1 year the sequenced group was 3 infected and 4 uninfected infants. What the study reported, not specific to this receptor: At 2 months, TRGV9 and TRDV2 CDR3s of infected infants appeared to carry fewer N additions than uninfected infants, especially TRDV2-TRDJ1 sequences. Germline-encoded fetal-type TRDV2 CDR3 sequences seemed to be more prevalent in infected than in uninfected roughly 2-month-old infants, with an in utero expansion footprint being suggested. Repertoire differences between infected and uninfected infants were less clear at 1 year of age than at 2 months. Two months was the earliest age with enough suitable sample material for TCR repertoire analysis, so newborn repertoires were not sequenced. High prevalence of a public TRGV9 clonotype was observed in both infected and uninfected infants.

CDR1 and CDR2 were assigned from the germline V gene as TSWWSYY and QGS. Deletion took 8 bases off V and 3 bases off J, with a span of 43 bases between the germline ends. Inclusive of the bounding cysteine and phenylalanine, the CDR3 is 23 residues long. Just CDR3 DNA is preserved here, 69 bases in frame from base 1. The same treatment, consisting of spiramycin and/or pyrimethamine plus sulfadiazine plus folinic acid, was given to the mothers of both infected and uninfected infants. Every infant, whether infected or uninfected, was delivered at term, after more than 37 weeks of gestation. Around 1 mL of blood was processed into PBMCs by Lymphoprep gradient centrifugation, then cryopreserved in liquid nitrogen and shipped to Belgium. Thawed PBMCs were labeled with Zombie NIR viability dye and stained with CD3, TCR gammadelta, Vgamma9 and Vdelta2 antibodies. A FACSAria III was used to sort CD3+ TCRgammadelta+ T cells, reaching a mean purity of roughly 98%. For each sample, the RNeasy Micro Kit was used to isolate RNA from around 10,000 sorted gammadelta T cells. Infants were born to mothers enrolled with primary T. gondii infection during pregnancy. Peripheral blood was collected from the infants at an outpatient microbiology and virology center in Pavia, Italy.

To note about this clone: The antigen it binds to is not known. Given a far larger clone just one base away, this is likely a sequencing read error.

Template-switch reverse transcription with SuperScript II was used to generate cDNA, with TRGC- and TRDC-specific primers combined in a single tube. The TRGC primer was designed for binding to both the TRGC1 and TRGC2 constant genes. The KAPA Real-Time Library Amplification Kit was used to amplify TRG and TRD, and AMPure XP beads were used for purification between steps. Illumina sequencing adapters were added by index PCR using the Nextera XT Index Kit. Sequencing of TRG and TRD amplicons was performed on an Illumina MiSeq with the V2 300 kit, and 150 bp paired-end reads were generated. The paper's processing steps were these. Read quality was checked with FastQC version 0.11.8 before further analysis. Reads were aligned to GenBank TRG or TRD reference genes, and CDR3 sequences were built with MiXCR version 3.0.3. Default MiXCR settings were kept, except that 3 rather than 5 consecutive nucleotides were used to assemble TRDD gene segments. N additions, CDR3 length, J segment length and clonotype sharing between samples were computed with VDJtools version 1.2.1. CDR3 sequences that were out of frame or contained stop codons were removed from the analysis. To look for overlap, the infant repertoires were checked against previously published Vgamma9Vdelta2 repertoires from fetal, cord blood and adult blood. After TCRdb called clones again from the public reads with CATT, rows with identical DNA were merged. The authors' filters were not applied to this entry. The sample includes 550 to 800 delta-chain clones, with about 50% observed a single time. About 25% of the sample is in the top ten clones.

This clonotype was sampled from a child under 10 years old born to a mother with Toxoplasma gondii infection during pregnancy, either congenitally infected or uninfected (not recorded which). Sequenced: gamma-delta T cells from blood. The chain is encoded by TRDV1 joined to TRDJ1, and possibly TRDD2, on 6 matching bases. The J gene is absent in TCRdb and was assigned here via DNA matching to germline. In nucleotides, the sequence is TGTGCTCTTCCTTCCGATCTTTCCTCAGAGGGAACCTGGGTGACCCTATTCCCCGATAAACTCATCTTT. This yields the protein CALPSDLSSEGTWVTLFPDKLIF.